This T cell receptor beta chain was sequenced during a study of naive and memory T cell subsets. Study outcomes and limitations: Over 90% of naive TCR sequences appeared only once after error correction, unlike memory subsets.

Between the trimmed V and J ends, which lost 4 bases and 1 base, there was a span of 10 bases. Per the germline V gene, CDR1 is SQVTM and CDR2 is ANQGSEA. The CDR3 extends over 13 amino acids. CD8 T cells were positively selected from what remained after CD4 positive selection. Both TRBC1 and TRBC2 were covered by a beta constant-region primer of two equimolar oligonucleotides. A 12-nucleotide UMI and the SP2 primer were added to the cDNA 3' end by oligonucleotide ligation. Four rounds of PCR amplified the ligated cDNA using nested alpha and beta constant-region primers plus SP2. TCRdb analysed the UMI-ligation and nested PCR reads with MiXCR anew, one entry per CDR3 protein. Of under 100,000 distinct CDR3 sequences in the sample, 6% to 7.5% were seen once. This clonotype was seen at least ten times. Antigen unknown.

This chain uses TRBV29-1 with TRBJ1-1, with TRBD1 as a possible D gene (6 bases). The TCR originated in a human donor in good health. Sequenced sample: central memory CD4+ T cells from blood. CDR3 protein: CSVVGTSNTEAFF. CDR3 coding DNA: TGCAGCGTTGTTGGGACATCGAACACTGAAGCTTTCTTT.